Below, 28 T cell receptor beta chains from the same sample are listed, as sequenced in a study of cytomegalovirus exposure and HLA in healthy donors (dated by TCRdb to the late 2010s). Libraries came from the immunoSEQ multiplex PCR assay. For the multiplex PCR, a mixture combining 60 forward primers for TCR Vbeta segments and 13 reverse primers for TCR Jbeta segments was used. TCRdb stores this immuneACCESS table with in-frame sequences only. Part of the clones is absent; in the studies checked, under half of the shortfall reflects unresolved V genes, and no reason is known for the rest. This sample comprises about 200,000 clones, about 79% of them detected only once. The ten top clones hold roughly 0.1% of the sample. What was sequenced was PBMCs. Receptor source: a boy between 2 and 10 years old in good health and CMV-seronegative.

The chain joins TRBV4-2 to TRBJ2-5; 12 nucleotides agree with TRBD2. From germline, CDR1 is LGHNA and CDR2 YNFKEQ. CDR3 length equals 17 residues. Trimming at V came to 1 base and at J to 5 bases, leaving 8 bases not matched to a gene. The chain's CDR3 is CASSQGARTSGVETQYF. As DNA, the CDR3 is TGTGCCAGCAGCCAAGGGGCGAGGACTAGCGGGGTCGAGACCCAGTACTTC.

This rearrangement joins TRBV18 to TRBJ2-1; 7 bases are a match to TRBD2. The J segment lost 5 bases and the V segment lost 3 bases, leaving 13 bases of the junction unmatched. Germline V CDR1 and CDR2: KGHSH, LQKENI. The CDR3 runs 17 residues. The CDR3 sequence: CASSPPNSGGGHNEQFF. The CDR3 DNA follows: TGTGCCAGCTCACCCCCAAACTCGGGCGGGGGACACAATGAGCAGTTCTTC.

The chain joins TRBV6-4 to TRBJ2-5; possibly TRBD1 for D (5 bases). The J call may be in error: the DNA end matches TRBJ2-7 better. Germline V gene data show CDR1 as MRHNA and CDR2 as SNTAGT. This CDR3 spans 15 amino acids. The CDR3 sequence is CASSDLTRDGYEQYF. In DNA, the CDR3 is TGTGCCAGCAGTGACCTCACCAGGGATGGATACGAGCAGTACTTC.

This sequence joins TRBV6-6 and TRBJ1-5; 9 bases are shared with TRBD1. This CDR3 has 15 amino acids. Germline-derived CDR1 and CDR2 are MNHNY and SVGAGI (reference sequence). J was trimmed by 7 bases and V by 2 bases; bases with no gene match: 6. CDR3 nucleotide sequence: TGTGCCAGCAGTTACCGCGGGACAGGGACCCAGCCCCAGCATTTT. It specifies CASSYRGTGTQPQHF.

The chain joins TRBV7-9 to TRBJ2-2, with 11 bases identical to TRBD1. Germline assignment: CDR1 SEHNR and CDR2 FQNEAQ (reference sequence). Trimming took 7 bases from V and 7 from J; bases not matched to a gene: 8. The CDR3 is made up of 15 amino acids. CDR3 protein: CASTDRTGGFGELFF. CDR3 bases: TGTGCCAGCACCGACCGGACAGGGGGCTTCGGGGAGCTGTTTTTT.

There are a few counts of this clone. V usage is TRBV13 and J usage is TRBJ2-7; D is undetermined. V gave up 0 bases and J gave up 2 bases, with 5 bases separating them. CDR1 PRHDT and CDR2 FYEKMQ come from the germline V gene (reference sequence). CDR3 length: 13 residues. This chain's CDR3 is CASSLGATYEQYF. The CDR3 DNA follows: TGTGCCAGCAGCTTAGGGGCCACCTACGAGCAGTACTTC.

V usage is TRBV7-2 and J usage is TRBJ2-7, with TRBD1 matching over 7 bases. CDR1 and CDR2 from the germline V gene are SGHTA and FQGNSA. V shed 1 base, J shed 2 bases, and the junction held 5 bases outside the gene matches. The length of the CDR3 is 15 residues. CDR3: CASSLGGGYTYEQYF. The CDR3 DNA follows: TGTGCCAGCAGCTTAGGAGGGGGCTATACCTACGAGCAGTACTTC.

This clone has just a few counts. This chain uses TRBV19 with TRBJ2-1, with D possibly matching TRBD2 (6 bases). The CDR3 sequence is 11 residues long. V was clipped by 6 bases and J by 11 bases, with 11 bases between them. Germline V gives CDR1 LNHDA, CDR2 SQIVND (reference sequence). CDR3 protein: CASRDGTQQFF. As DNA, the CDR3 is TGTGCCAGTAGGGATGGGACTCAGCAGTTCTTC.

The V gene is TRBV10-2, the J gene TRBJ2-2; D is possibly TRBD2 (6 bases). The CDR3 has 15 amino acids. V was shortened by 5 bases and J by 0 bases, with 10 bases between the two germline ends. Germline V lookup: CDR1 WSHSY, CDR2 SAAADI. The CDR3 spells CASSRRVANTGELFF. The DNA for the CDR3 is TGCGCCAGCAGTCGGAGGGTGGCGAACACCGGGGAGCTGTTTTTT.

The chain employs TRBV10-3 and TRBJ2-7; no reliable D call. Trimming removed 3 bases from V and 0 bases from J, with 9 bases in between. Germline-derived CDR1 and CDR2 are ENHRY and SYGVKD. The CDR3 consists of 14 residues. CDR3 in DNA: TGTGCCATCAGTGAACCCGCGAGCTCCTACGAGCAGTACTTC. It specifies CAISEPASSYEQYF.

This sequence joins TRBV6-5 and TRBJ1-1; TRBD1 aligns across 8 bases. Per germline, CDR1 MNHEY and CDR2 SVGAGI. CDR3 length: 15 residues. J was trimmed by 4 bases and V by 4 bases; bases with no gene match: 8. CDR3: CASSLWTGRGTEAFF. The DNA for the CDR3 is TGTGCCAGCAGTTTATGGACAGGGAGGGGCACTGAAGCTTTCTTT.

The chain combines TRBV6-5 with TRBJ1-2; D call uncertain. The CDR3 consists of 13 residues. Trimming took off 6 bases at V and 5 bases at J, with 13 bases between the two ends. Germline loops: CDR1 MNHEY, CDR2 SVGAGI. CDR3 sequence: CASRRAEKYGYTF. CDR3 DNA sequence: TGTGCCAGCAGGCGGGCGGAGAAGTATGGCTACACCTTC.

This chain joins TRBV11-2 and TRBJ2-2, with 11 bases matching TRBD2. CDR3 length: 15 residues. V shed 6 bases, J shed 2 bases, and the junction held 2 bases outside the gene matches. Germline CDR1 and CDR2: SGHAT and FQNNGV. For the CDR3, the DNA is TGTGCCAGCAGTCTAGCGGGGGGCAACACCGGGGAGCTGTTTTTT. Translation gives CASSLAGGNTGELFF. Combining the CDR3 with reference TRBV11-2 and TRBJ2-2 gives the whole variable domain EAGVAQSPRYKIIEKRQSVAFWCNPISGHATLYWYQQILGQGPKLLIQFQNNGVVDDSQLPKDRFSAERLKGVDSTLKIQPAKLEDSAVYLCASSLAGGNTGELFFGEGSRLTVL.

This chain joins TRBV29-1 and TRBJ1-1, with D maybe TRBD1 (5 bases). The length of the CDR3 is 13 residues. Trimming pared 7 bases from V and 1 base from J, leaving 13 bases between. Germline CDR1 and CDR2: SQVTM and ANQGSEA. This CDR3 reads CSAAGLANTEAFF. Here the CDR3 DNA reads TGCAGCGCGGCGGGACTAGCGAACACTGAAGCTTTCTTT.

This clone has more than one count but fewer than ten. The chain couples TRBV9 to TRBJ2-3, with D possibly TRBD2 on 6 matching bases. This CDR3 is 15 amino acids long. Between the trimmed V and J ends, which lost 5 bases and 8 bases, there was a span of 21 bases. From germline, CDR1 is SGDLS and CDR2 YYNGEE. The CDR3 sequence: CASSGGSSRLVTQYF. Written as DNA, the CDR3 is TGTGCCAGCAGTGGGGGGTCTTCAAGGTTGGTTACGCAGTATTTT. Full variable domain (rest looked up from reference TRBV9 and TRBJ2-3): DSGVTQTPKHLITATGQRVTLRCSPRSGDLSVYWYQQSLDQGLQFLIQYYNGEERAKGNILERFSAQQFPDLHSELNLSSLELGDSALYFCASSGGSSRLVTQYFGPGTRLTVL.

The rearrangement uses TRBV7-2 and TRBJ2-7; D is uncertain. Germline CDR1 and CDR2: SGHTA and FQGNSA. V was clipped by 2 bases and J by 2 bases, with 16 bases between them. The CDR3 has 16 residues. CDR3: CASSLRPEPETYEQYF. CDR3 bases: TGTGCCAGCAGCTTAAGGCCCGAACCGGAGACCTACGAGCAGTACTTC.

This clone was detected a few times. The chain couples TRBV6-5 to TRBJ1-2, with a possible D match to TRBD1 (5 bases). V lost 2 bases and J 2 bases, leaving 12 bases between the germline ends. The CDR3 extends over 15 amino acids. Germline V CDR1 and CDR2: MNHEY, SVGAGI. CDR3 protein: CASSYGQGRNYGYTF. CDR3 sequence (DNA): TGTGCCAGCAGTTACGGCCAGGGCCGGAACTATGGCTACACCTTC.

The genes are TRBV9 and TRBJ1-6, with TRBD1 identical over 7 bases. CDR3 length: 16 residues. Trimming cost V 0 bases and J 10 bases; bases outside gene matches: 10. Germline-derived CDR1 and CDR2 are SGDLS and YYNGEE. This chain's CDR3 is CASSVVAGGGGSPLHF. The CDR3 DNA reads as TGTGCCAGCAGCGTAGTCGCAGGGGGAGGAGGATCACCCCTCCACTTT.

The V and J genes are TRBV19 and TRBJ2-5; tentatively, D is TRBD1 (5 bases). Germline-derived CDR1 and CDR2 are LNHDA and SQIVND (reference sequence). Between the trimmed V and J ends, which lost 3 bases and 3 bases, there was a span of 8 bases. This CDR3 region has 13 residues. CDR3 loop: CASSIDRKETQYF. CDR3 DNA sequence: TGTGCCAGTAGTATCGACAGAAAAGAGACCCAGTACTTC.

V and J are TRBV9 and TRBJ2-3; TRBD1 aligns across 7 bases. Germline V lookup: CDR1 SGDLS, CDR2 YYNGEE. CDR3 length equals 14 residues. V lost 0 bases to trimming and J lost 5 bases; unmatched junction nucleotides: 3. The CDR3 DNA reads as TGTGCCAGCAGCGTAGACGACAGGGAAGATACGCAGTATTTT. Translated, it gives CASSVDDREDTQYF. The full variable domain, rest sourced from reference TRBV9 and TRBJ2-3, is DSGVTQTPKHLITATGQRVTLRCSPRSGDLSVYWYQQSLDQGLQFLIQYYNGEERAKGNILERFSAQQFPDLHSELNLSSLELGDSALYFCASSVDDREDTQYFGPGTRLTVL.

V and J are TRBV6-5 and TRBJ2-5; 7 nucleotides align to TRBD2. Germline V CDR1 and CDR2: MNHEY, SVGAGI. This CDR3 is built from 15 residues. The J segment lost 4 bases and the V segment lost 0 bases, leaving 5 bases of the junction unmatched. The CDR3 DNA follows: TGTGCCAGCAGTTACTCGAGGCCGGGGGGAGAGACCCAGTACTTC. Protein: CASSYSRPGGETQYF.

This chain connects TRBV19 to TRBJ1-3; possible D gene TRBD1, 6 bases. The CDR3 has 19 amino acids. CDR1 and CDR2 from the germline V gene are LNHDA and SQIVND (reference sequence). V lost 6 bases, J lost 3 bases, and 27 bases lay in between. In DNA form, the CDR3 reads TGTGCCAGTAGATCACCGGGACAAAATTTCGAAGGTCGTGGAAACACCATATATTTT. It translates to CASRSPGQNFEGRGNTIYF.

This CDR3 reads CATQGNTEAFF. The CDR3 nucleotides are TGTGCCACACAGGGGAACACTGAAGCTTTCTTT. V gene TRBV6-5 combines with J gene TRBJ1-1; TRBD1 is a possible D gene (6 bases). The CDR3 spans 11 residues. Germline CDR1 is MNHEY and CDR2 is SVGAGI. Trimming cost V 10 bases and J 1 base, with 7 bases left between them.

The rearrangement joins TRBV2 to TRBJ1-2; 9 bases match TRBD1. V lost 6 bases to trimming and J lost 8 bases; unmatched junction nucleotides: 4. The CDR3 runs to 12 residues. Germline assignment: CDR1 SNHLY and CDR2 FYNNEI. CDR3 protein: CASSGQGQGYTF. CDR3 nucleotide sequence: TGTGCCAGCAGCGGACAGGGGCAGGGCTACACCTTC.

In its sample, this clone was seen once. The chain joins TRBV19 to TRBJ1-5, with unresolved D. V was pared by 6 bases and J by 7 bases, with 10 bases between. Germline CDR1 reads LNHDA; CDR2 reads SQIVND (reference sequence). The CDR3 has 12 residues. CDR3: CASSREYQPQHF. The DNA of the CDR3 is TGTGCCAGTAGCCGGGAATACCAGCCCCAGCATTTT.

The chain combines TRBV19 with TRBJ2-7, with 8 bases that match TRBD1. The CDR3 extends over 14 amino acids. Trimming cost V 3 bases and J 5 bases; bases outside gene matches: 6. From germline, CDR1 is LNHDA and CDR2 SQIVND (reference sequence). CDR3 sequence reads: CASSMRTGKNEQYF. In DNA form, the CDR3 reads TGTGCCAGTAGTATGCGGACAGGGAAGAACGAGCAGTACTTC.

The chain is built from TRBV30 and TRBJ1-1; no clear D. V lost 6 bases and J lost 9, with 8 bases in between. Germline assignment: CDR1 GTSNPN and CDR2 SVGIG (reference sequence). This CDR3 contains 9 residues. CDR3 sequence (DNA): TGTGCCTGCTGGCCCAAAGCTTTCTTT. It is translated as CACWPKAFF.

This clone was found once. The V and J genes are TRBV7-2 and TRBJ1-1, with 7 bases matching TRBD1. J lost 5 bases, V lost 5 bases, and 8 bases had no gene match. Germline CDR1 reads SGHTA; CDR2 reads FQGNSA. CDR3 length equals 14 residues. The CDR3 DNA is TGTGCCAGCAGCATGACAGGGCTGGAGACTGAAGCTTTCTTT. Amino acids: CASSMTGLETEAFF.